The present T cell receptor beta chain was sequenced within a study of blood T cell repertoires in COVID-19. Generated by immunoSEQ multiplex PCR, the TCRdb table keeps only in-frame clones and is missing some. The table lists over 300,000 clones, around 89% of them singletons. CDR3 length: 16 residues. Germline V CDR1 and CDR2: LGHDT, YNNKEL (reference sequence). This clone was detected a few times. The junction departs from germline at one end; a sequencing error may be responsible. The sequenced sample consisted of peripheral blood. The J gene is TRBJ2-6, the V gene TRBV3-1 (or the pseudogene TRBV3-2); weak D call: TRBD1 (6 bases). This receptor was taken from a man between 18 and 35 years old with active or convalescent COVID-19. The CDR3 here is CASSLRSGVGANVLTF. The DNA for the CDR3 is TGTGCCAGCAGTCTTAGATCAGGGGTTGGGGCCAACGTGCTGACTTTC.